These 31 T cell receptor beta chains were sequenced from one sample in a study of T-cell memory formation after mild COVID-19. Each CDR3 protein is one row after TCRdb ran MiXCR on the 5' RACE reads. This table has roughly 450,000 distinct CDR3 sequences, under 20% appearing once. Sequences were obtained from PBMCs or a T cell subset sorted from them (not recorded which). These receptors originate from a young man who had mild COVID-19 (a few samples of this study predate the infection). Cell type and time point are not known.

To note about this clonotype: One end of the junction is discordant with germline, which a read error may explain. V gene TRBV11-2 combines with J gene TRBJ2-3; either TRBD1 or TRBD2 may fit D (5 bases each). The CDR3 is 15 amino acids. Germline CDR1 reads SGHAT; CDR2 reads FQNNGV. CDR3 sequence reads: CASSLVFGGPYTKYF. The DNA of the CDR3 is TGTGCCAGCAGCTTAGTCTTTGGGGGACCCTATACGAAGTATTTT.

The chain uses TRBV11-2 and TRBJ2-7; 8 positions agree with TRBD2. V gave up 2 bases and J gave up 6 bases; unmatched junction bases: 6. CDR1 and CDR2 (germline): SGHAT, FQNNGV. The CDR3 loop spans 14 amino acids. CDR3 sequence: CASSLIGTRREQYF. The CDR3 coding sequence is TGTGCCAGCAGCTTAATCGGGACTAGACGCGAGCAGTACTTC. Together with reference TRBV11-2 and TRBJ2-7, the CDR3 gives the full variable domain: EAGVAQSPRYKIIEKRQSVAFWCNPISGHATLYWYQQILGQGPKLLIQFQNNGVVDDSQLPKDRFSAERLKGVDSTLKIQPAKLEDSAVYLCASSLIGTRREQYFGPGTRLTVT.

The chain combines TRBV20-1 with TRBJ1-1; TRBD1 matches at 7 bases. V shed 0 bases, J shed 1 base, and the junction held 2 bases outside the gene matches. Germline V gene sequence: CDR1 DFQATT, CDR2 SNEGSKA (reference sequence). CDR3 length equals 14 residues. CDR3 in amino acids: CSARDYRGNTEAFF. CDR3 sequence (DNA): TGCAGTGCTAGAGATTACAGGGGGAACACTGAAGCTTTCTTT.

This chain joins TRBV6-5 and TRBJ2-5; D unclear. Germline V lookup: CDR1 MNHEY, CDR2 SVGAGI. There are 14 residues in the CDR3. V was trimmed by 0 bases and J by 0 bases, leaving 5 bases between them. The CDR3 protein is CASSYSGHQETQYF. The CDR3 region has the DNA TGTGCCAGCAGTTACTCAGGACACCAAGAGACCCAGTACTTC.

The gene calls are TRBV29-1 and TRBJ2-7; 7 bases match TRBD2. V was pared by 4 bases and J by 2 bases, with 5 bases of the junction left unmatched. The CDR3 is 13 residues long. CDR1 is SQVTM and CDR2 is ANQGSEA in the germline V gene. The CDR3 nucleotides are TGCAGCGTTGCCGGGGGGAACCCCTACGAGCAGTACTTC. Translation: CSVAGGNPYEQYF.

This clonotype has more than one count but fewer than ten. The chain recombines TRBV5-6 with TRBJ2-5, with 9 bases lining up with TRBD2. Germline V gene data show CDR1 as SGHDT and CDR2 as YYEEEE. The CDR3 totals 16 residues. Trimming removed 3 bases from V and 5 bases from J; junction bases left unmatched: 11. The CDR3: CASSSHGRGGSETQYF. The DNA of the CDR3 is TGTGCCAGCAGCTCCCATGGGCGGGGGGGAAGTGAGACCCAGTACTTC. Full variable domain (remainder filled in from reference TRBV5-6 and TRBJ2-5): DAGVTQSPTHLIKTRGQQVTLRCSPKSGHDTVSWYQQALGQGPQFIFQYYEEEERQRGNFPDRFSGHQFPNYSSELNVNALLLGDSALYLCASSSHGRGGSETQYFGPGTRLLVL.

The table lists this clonotype with a few counts. This chain links TRBV25-1 with TRBJ2-4; TRBD1 aligns across 9 bases. CDR1 and CDR2 from the germline V gene are MGHDK and SYGVNS. With V trimmed by 3 bases and J by 4 bases, 4 bases remained unmatched. The CDR3 runs to 15 residues. CDR3 nucleotides: TGTGCCAGCAGTGAGGGTGGGACAGGGAAAAACATTCAGTACTTC. Amino acids: CASSEGGTGKNIQYF.

The rearrangement uses TRBV4-1 and TRBJ2-1, with 12 bases that match TRBD2. The CDR3 consists of 15 residues. V was clipped by 3 bases and J by 8 bases; unmatched bases: 5. The germline V gene encodes CDR1 MGHRA and CDR2 YSYEKL. The CDR3 protein is CASSQPGLAGDEQFF. DNA of the CDR3: TGCGCCAGCAGCCAGCCGGGACTAGCGGGCGATGAGCAGTTCTTC.

This clonotype was seen a handful of times. The chain carries TRBV2 and TRBJ2-4; 8 bases are a match to TRBD1. The CDR3 loop spans 16 amino acids. Germline loops: CDR1 SNHLY, CDR2 FYNNEI. J was trimmed by 8 bases and V by 3 bases; bases with no gene match: 12. CDR3 region: CASSDIGQGGGDIQYF. CDR3 sequence (DNA): TGTGCCAGCAGTGATATAGGACAGGGAGGTGGAGACATTCAGTACTTC.

The chain carries TRBV19 and TRBJ2-4; D is possibly TRBD1 (6 bases). The CDR3 contains 14 residues. Trimming pared 5 bases from V and 1 base from J, leaving 9 bases between. The germline V gene has CDR1 LNHDA and CDR2 SQIVND (reference sequence). CDR3 residues: CASSRQGAKNIQYF. DNA of the CDR3: TGTGCCAGTAGTCGGCAGGGGGCCAAAAACATTCAGTACTTC.

This clonotype was seen at least ten times. The chain is built from TRBV5-1 and TRBJ2-3, with D possibly called TRBD1 or TRBD2 (5 bases each). The germline CDR1 and CDR2 sequences are SGHRS and YFSETQ. Trimming took 0 bases from V and 1 from J, leaving 12 bases between them. There are 16 residues in the CDR3. CDR3 protein: CASSLGVRDRTDTQYF. In DNA, the CDR3 is TGCGCCAGCAGCTTGGGGGTCCGGGACCGCACAGATACGCAGTATTTT.

The genes are TRBV20-1 and TRBJ2-3; D unclear. This CDR3 region has 10 residues. Germline CDR1 DFQATT, CDR2 SNEGSKA (reference sequence). The CDR3 protein is CRASTDTQYF. CDR3 DNA: TGCAGGGCTTCCACAGATACGCAGTATTTT.

In nucleotides, the CDR3 is TGCAGTGCCACAAGGACAGGGGTCCCGGGAGCTTTCTTT. Protein sequence: CSATRTGVPGAFF. This rearrangement joins TRBV20-1 to TRBJ1-1; 9 bases are a match to TRBD1. The germline CDR1 and CDR2 sequences are DFQATT and SNEGSKA (reference sequence). V shed 6 bases, J shed 10 bases, and the junction held 12 bases outside the gene matches. CDR3 length: 13 residues.

This clonotype was counted only a few times. The chain joins TRBV20-1 to TRBJ2-7, with 8 bases fitting TRBD1. The germline V gene encodes CDR1 DFQATT and CDR2 SNEGSKA (reference sequence). This CDR3 contains 13 residues. V trimming: 5 bases; J trimming: 2 bases; junction bases outside the gene matches: 5. CDR3 sequence reads: CSAPGTGAYEQYF. CDR3 sequence (DNA): TGCAGTGCTCCCGGGACAGGAGCCTACGAGCAGTACTTC.

This sequence joins TRBV5-4 and TRBJ2-7; tentative D call: TRBD2 (5 bases). The CDR3 has 14 amino acids. V lost 0 bases, J lost 3 bases, and 10 bases lay in between. Germline loops: CDR1 SGHNT, CDR2 YYREEE (reference sequence). CDR3 sequence (DNA): TGTGCCAGCAGCTTGGGGCAGGAGGTCTACGAGCAGTACTTC. This gives the protein CASSLGQEVYEQYF.

The chain combines TRBV7-9 with TRBJ2-1; TRBD2 matches at 7 bases. Germline loops: CDR1 SEHNR, CDR2 FQNEAQ (reference sequence). Trimming cost V 5 bases and J 6 bases; bases outside gene matches: 1. CDR3 length equals 12 residues. Here the CDR3 DNA reads TGTGCCAGCAGCCCTAGCGGCAATGAGCAGTTCTTC. Its translation: CASSPSGNEQFF.

The chain has TRBV4-3 and TRBJ1-6; no definite D call. CDR3 length: 20 residues. Trimming stripped 4 bases from V and 0 bases from J, with 22 bases between. The germline V gene has CDR1 LGHNA and CDR2 YSLEER. Here the CDR3 reads CASSRTLSDLRSSYNSPLHF. The CDR3 region has the DNA TGCGCCAGCAGCCGGACGCTATCGGACCTAAGGAGCTCCTATAATTCACCCCTCCACTTT.

The chain joins TRBV6-2 or TRBV6-3 to TRBJ2-1; D perhaps matches TRBD2 (6 bases). Trimming left V 6 bases short and J 5 bases short, with 17 bases between. This CDR3 region has 15 residues. Germline CDR1 and CDR2: MNHEY and SVGEGT. The CDR3 nucleotides read TGTGCCAGCAGCGCCTGGCGGGGTGATGACAATGAGCAGTTCTTC. Translation gives CASSAWRGDDNEQFF.

This rearrangement joins TRBV9 to TRBJ1-2; D might be TRBD1 (6 bases). V was clipped by 4 bases and J by 4 bases, with 14 bases between them. Germline lookup yields CDR1 SGDLS and CDR2 YYNGEE. CDR3 length: 14 residues. CDR3 DNA sequence: TGTGCCAGCAGCCCAACAGGGACCTTCTATGGCTACACCTTC. Translating it yields CASSPTGTFYGYTF.

This clonotype has only a few counts. The chain carries TRBV5-6 and TRBJ1-2, with D tentatively TRBD1 (5 bases). There are 15 residues in the CDR3. CDR1 and CDR2 (germline): SGHDT, YYEEEE. V gave up 0 bases and J gave up 4 bases, with 13 bases separating them. The CDR3 DNA sequence: TGTGCCAGCAGCTTGGGTCCGGGGGTTTCCTATGGCTACACCTTC. This encodes CASSLGPGVSYGYTF.

This clonotype turned up a few times. CDR3 protein: CASSLTWGYTEAFF. In DNA, the CDR3 is TGCGCCAGCAGTCTGACGTGGGGTTACACTGAAGCTTTCTTT. This chain connects TRBV5-1 to TRBJ1-1; D remains unclear. CDR1 is SGHRS, CDR2 YFSETQ, per germline. This CDR3 is 14 amino acids long. Trimming left V 5 bases short and J 3 bases short, with 14 bases between.

This clonotype has only a few counts. The chain employs TRBV6-1 and TRBJ1-4, with D uncertain. CDR3 length equals 17 residues. Between the trimmed V and J ends, which lost 2 bases and 5 bases, there was a span of 18 bases. Germline V lookup: CDR1 MNHNS, CDR2 SASEGT. The CDR3 protein is CASSELPISKGNEKLFF. For the CDR3, the DNA is TGTGCCAGCAGTGAACTCCCAATCTCGAAGGGAAATGAAAAACTGTTTTTT.

The chain recombines TRBV7-2 with TRBJ2-5; 7 bases are a match to TRBD2. The V and J ends lost 2 bases and 5 bases, in that order; junction bases with no gene match: 11. Germline-derived CDR1 and CDR2 are SGHTA and FQGNSA. CDR3 size: 16 residues. CDR3 DNA: TGTGCCAGCAGCTTAACCTTTTCGGGGGGATGGGAGACCCAGTACTTC. Encoded protein: CASSLTFSGGWETQYF.

V is TRBV28 and J is TRBJ2-7; 12 nucleotides agree with TRBD1. This CDR3 region has 12 residues. V dropped 6 bases and J dropped 9; count of bases not matched to a gene: 3. Germline values: CDR1 MDHEN, CDR2 SYDVKM. This CDR3 reads CASSLGQGAQYV. As DNA, the CDR3 is TGTGCCAGCAGCCTGGGACAGGGGGCGCAGTACGTC.

At least ten counts were recorded for this clonotype. The chain recombines TRBV7-2 with TRBJ2-1; no clear D. Trimming shortened V by 2 bases and J by 4 bases, and 18 bases separated the two germline ends. Germline CDR1 reads SGHTA; CDR2 reads FQGNSA. The CDR3 totals 17 residues. The CDR3 spells CASSLLGASEIYNEQFF. CDR3 nucleotide sequence: TGTGCCAGCAGCTTATTGGGCGCGAGTGAGATTTACAATGAGCAGTTCTTC.

This clonotype was detected a few times. This rearrangement joins TRBV11-2 to TRBJ2-1, with TRBD2 identical over 10 bases. The CDR3 is 19 residues long. V dropped 5 bases and J dropped 0; count of bases not matched to a gene: 13. Germline CDR1 SGHAT, CDR2 FQNNGV. In DNA form, the CDR3 reads TGTGCCAGCAGCCCCAGGCTAGCGGGGGCCGGGAGCTCCTACAATGAGCAGTTCTTC. Its translation: CASSPRLAGAGSSYNEQFF.

The CDR3 region has the DNA TGCGCCAGCAGCCCCGGCACACAGGGGGTCTCCTACGAGCAGTACTTC. This encodes CASSPGTQGVSYEQYF. The chain is built from TRBV4-1 and TRBJ2-7; 8 bases line up with TRBD1. V lost 4 bases, J lost 0 bases, and 8 bases stayed unmatched. CDR3 length: 16 residues. Germline CDR1 is MGHRA and CDR2 is YSYEKL.

The rearrangement links TRBV7-2 to TRBJ2-2; D is uncertain. The CDR3 sequence is 14 residues long. V was clipped by 3 bases and J by 4 bases, with 9 bases between them. Germline V gene lookup returns CDR1 SGHTA and CDR2 FQGNSA. The CDR3 DNA reads TGTGCCAGCAGCTTTGAAGGATTCACCGGGGAGCTGTTTTTT. Encoded protein: CASSFEGFTGELFF.

This clonotype was recorded a few times. The chain employs TRBV4-1 and TRBJ1-1, with TRBD1 matching 10 bases. The CDR3 is 17 amino acids. After removal of 2 bases from V and 1 base from J, the junction contained 7 bases not matched to a gene. CDR1 is MGHRA and CDR2 is YSYEKL in the germline V gene. The CDR3: CASSQWGQGSSNTEAFF. The CDR3 DNA sequence: TGCGCCAGCAGCCAATGGGGACAGGGGAGTTCGAACACTGAAGCTTTCTTT.

The chain combines TRBV25-1 with TRBJ1-2, with 9 bases lining up with TRBD1. The CDR3 contains 15 residues. The V and J ends lost 4 bases and 4 bases, in that order; junction bases with no gene match: 7. CDR1 is MGHDK and CDR2 is SYGVNS in the germline V gene. The CDR3, as DNA: TGTGCCAGCAGTGGATGGGACAGGGAGGCCTATGGCTACACCTTC. It yields the protein CASSGWDREAYGYTF.

This clonotype has more than one count but fewer than ten. The chain employs TRBV28 and TRBJ1-1; D gene ambiguous. Trimming took off 2 bases at V and 4 bases at J, with 8 bases between the two ends. Germline loops: CDR1 MDHEN, CDR2 SYDVKM. The CDR3 runs 13 residues. CDR3 nucleotide sequence: TGTGCCAGCAGTTTAGAGTCTCCCACTGAAGCTTTCTTT. Translated, it gives CASSLESPTEAFF.